This T cell receptor beta chain was captured in a study of blood T cell repertoires in COVID-19. Background on the study: Acute and convalescent COVID-19 specimens originated in the United States, Italy and Spain. T cells, B-cell-depleted T cells, or PBMCs provided the cDNA or gDNA that served as material.

The ends were cut back, 3 bases at V and 5 bases at J, with 10 bases in the middle. Germline CDR1 and CDR2: SEHNR and FQNEAQ (reference sequence). The length of the CDR3 is 14 residues. In the authors' workflow: Reference gene primer amplification yielded estimated nucleated cell counts. Clones were sequenced by immunoSEQ multiplex PCR, and TCRdb holds only the in-frame ones, with some missing. D and trimming come from the DNA, and the V and J calls and clone size come from that table. Of approximately 250,000 clones listed, roughly 84% were seen once; the top ten hold approximately 9%. The sequence derives from a human donor in a cohort sampled during active COVID-19. This sequence joins TRBV7-9 and TRBJ2-2, with D perhaps TRBD1 (6 bases). Sequencing used peripheral blood. The CDR3 here is CASSFLRGTGELFF. The DNA of the CDR3 is TGTGCCAGCAGCTTCCTGAGGGGGACCGGGGAGCTGTTTTTT.